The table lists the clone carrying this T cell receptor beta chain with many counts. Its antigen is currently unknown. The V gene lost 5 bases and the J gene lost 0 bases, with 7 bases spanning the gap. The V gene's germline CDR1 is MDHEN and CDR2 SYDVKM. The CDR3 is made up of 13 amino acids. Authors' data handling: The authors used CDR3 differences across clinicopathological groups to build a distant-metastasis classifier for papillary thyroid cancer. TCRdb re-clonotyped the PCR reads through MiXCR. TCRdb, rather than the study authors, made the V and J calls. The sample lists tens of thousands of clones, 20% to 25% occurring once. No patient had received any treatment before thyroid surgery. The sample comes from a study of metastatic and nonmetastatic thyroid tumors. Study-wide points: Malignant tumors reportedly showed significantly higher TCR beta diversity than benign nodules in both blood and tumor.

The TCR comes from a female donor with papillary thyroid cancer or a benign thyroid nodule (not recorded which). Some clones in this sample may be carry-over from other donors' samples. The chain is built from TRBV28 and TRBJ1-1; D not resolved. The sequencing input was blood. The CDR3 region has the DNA TGTGCCAGCAGTCGCCGGTTGAACACTGAAGCTTTCTTT. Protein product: CASSRRLNTEAFF.